The 19 T cell receptor beta chains in this list originate from one sample, sequenced in a study of blood T cell repertoires in COVID-19. Assay used: immunoSEQ multiplex PCR; TCRdb lists only in-frame clones, some missing. The sample contains around 290,000 clones, approximately 88% of which appear only once. The specimen sequenced was PBMCs or T cells enriched from blood (not recorded which). The receptors come from a woman aged 25 to 39 who had recovered from COVID-19.

The rearrangement joins TRBV28 to TRBJ1-1, with 8 bases fitting TRBD1. The junction had 12 bases not matched to a gene; V was cut back by 5 bases and J by 1 base. Germline values: CDR1 MDHEN, CDR2 SYDVKM. The CDR3 sequence is 17 residues long. The CDR3 sequence: CASSPTGGQGPNTEAFF. The CDR3, as DNA: TGTGCCAGCAGTCCCACAGGGGGGCAGGGACCGAACACTGAAGCTTTCTTT.

J is TRBJ2-5 and V is TRBV5-6; D is perhaps TRBD2 (6 bases). The CDR3 runs 15 residues. CDR1 and CDR2 (germline): SGHDT, YYEEEE. With 4 bases removed from V and 2 bases from J, the gap between germline ends came to 15 bases. The CDR3 region is CASSLGHGTQETQYF. DNA for the CDR3: TGTGCCAGCAGCCTAGGTCATGGGACTCAAGAGACCCAGTACTTC.

This CDR3 is CASSFAGVRGYGYTF. DNA of the CDR3: TGTGCCAGCAGCTTCGCGGGAGTCAGGGGTTATGGCTACACCTTC. The rearrangement uses TRBV11-1 and TRBJ1-2; D is possibly TRBD1 (6 bases). In germline, CDR1 is SGHAT, CDR2 FQDESV (reference sequence). This CDR3 spans 15 amino acids. Between the trimmed V and J ends, which lost 3 bases and 5 bases, there was a span of 16 bases. The whole variable domain, remainder taken from reference TRBV11-1 and TRBJ1-2, is EAEVAQSPRYKITEKSQAVAFWCDPISGHATLYWYRQILGQGPELLVQFQDESVVDDSQLPKDRFSAERLKGVDSTLKIQPAELGDSAMYLCASSFAGVRGYGYTFGSGTRLTVV.

This clone has only one observation. V usage is TRBV28 and J usage is TRBJ2-7, with D tentatively TRBD2 (6 bases). The ends were cut back, 3 bases at V and 6 bases at J, with 21 bases in the middle. This CDR3 region has 16 residues. The germline gives CDR1 MDHEN, CDR2 SYDVKM. The CDR3: CASSLVRGGTTTEQYF. The CDR3 DNA reads as TGTGCCAGCAGTTTGGTAAGGGGAGGTACTACTACCGAGCAGTACTTC.

The chain links TRBV4-1 to TRBJ1-5; D is perhaps TRBD1 (5 bases). V lost 1 base and J 2 bases, leaving 12 bases between the germline ends. The CDR3 consists of 16 residues. Germline assignment: CDR1 MGHRA and CDR2 YSYEKL. The CDR3 spells CASSQVQGSGNQPQHF. The CDR3 bases are TGCGCCAGCAGCCAAGTTCAGGGATCGGGCAATCAGCCCCAGCATTTT.

The CDR3 bases are TGTGCCACCAGCAGAGACACACGATACAATGAGCAGTTCTTC. It encodes CATSRDTRYNEQFF. The chain is built from TRBV15 and TRBJ2-1, with unresolved D. The germline gives CDR1 LNHNV, CDR2 YYDKDF (reference sequence). V lost 0 bases and J 4 bases, leaving 7 bases between the germline ends. The CDR3 runs 14 residues.

This sequence joins TRBV28 and TRBJ2-7; perhaps TRBD2 as D (5 bases). The CDR3 has 13 residues. The germline V gene encodes CDR1 MDHEN and CDR2 SYDVKM. V lost 4 bases and J 3 bases, leaving 10 bases between the germline ends. The CDR3 DNA sequence: TGTGCCAGCAGTTCATCTGAGGGCTACGAGCAGTACTTC. The encoded protein is CASSSSEGYEQYF.

The V gene is TRBV7-6, the J gene TRBJ2-7; TRBD1 agrees at 7 bases. This CDR3 has 19 amino acids. V trimming: 4 bases; J trimming: 0 bases; junction bases outside the gene matches: 18. The germline CDR1 and CDR2 sequences are SGHVS and FNYEAQ. CDR3 in DNA: TGTGCCAGCAGCTCGTTCCCTAGGACAGGAAGGCAACACTCCTACGAGCAGTACTTC. This translates into CASSSFPRTGRQHSYEQYF.

The CDR3 sequence: CASSSDQGVTEAFF. DNA for the CDR3: TGCGCCAGCAGCTCCGACCAAGGGGTCACTGAAGCTTTCTTT. The chain couples TRBV5-1 to TRBJ1-1, with D maybe TRBD1 (5 bases). Trimming pared 3 bases from V and 4 bases from J, leaving 13 bases between. CDR3 length: 14 amino acids. Looked up from germline, CDR1 is SGHRS and CDR2 is YFSETQ.

The chain recombines TRBV15 with TRBJ2-1; weak D call: TRBD2 (5 bases). CDR1 LNHNV and CDR2 YYDKDF come from the germline V gene (reference sequence). Trimming pared 3 bases from V and 8 bases from J, leaving 8 bases between. This CDR3 has 12 residues. CDR3 in amino acids: CATSSSGDEQFF. The CDR3 DNA follows: TGTGCCACCAGCAGTTCCGGGGATGAGCAGTTCTTC.

This chain uses TRBV7-3 with TRBJ2-5; unclear D gene. The CDR3 length is 16 residues. Trimming took off 2 bases at V and 2 bases at J, with 15 bases between the two ends. CDR1 SGHTA and CDR2 FQGTGA come from the germline V gene. CDR3: CASSLSPAWSQETQYF. CDR3 DNA: TGTGCCAGCAGCTTATCCCCAGCTTGGAGTCAAGAGACCCAGTACTTC.

V and J are TRBV11-3 and TRBJ2-7; 9 bases match TRBD1. With V trimmed by 6 bases and J by 5 bases, 8 bases remained unmatched. The germline gives CDR1 SGHNT, CDR2 YENEEA. CDR3 length: 14 amino acids. CDR3 nucleotides: TGTGCCAGCAGTCCGGGACAGGGTCCCCACGAGCAGTACTTC. Its translation: CASSPGQGPHEQYF.

V usage is TRBV7-3 and J usage is TRBJ2-7, with TRBD2 identical over 9 bases. The CDR3 is 16 amino acids. CDR1 SGHTA and CDR2 FQGTGA come from the germline V gene. V was clipped by 6 bases and J by 5 bases; unmatched bases: 14. CDR3 loop: CASSLSGGSGSDEQYF. The CDR3 DNA sequence: TGTGCCAGCAGTCTCTCGGGTGGTAGCGGGAGCGACGAGCAGTACTTC.

This chain connects TRBV7-9 to TRBJ1-3, with 9 bases identical to TRBD1. V was pared by 6 bases and J by 0 bases, with 3 bases of the junction left unmatched. CDR1 is SEHNR, CDR2 FQNEAQ, per germline (reference sequence). This CDR3 contains 15 residues. The CDR3 coding sequence is TGTGCCAGCAGTTCGACAGGGGGCTCTGGAAACACCATATATTTT. As protein: CASSSTGGSGNTIYF. The entire variable domain, with the rest obtained from reference TRBV7-9 and TRBJ1-3, is as follows: DTGVSQNPRHKITKRGQNVTFRCDPISEHNRLYWYRQTLGQGPEFLTYFQNEAQLEKSRLLSDRFSAERPKGSFSTLEIQRTEQGDSAMYLCASSSTGGSGNTIYFGEGSWLTVV.

This clone was recorded once. The rearrangement uses TRBV5-5 and TRBJ1-5; D is uncertain. V gave up 0 bases and J gave up 9 bases, with 7 bases separating them. The CDR3 extends over 12 amino acids. The germline CDR1 and CDR2 sequences are SGHKS and YYEKEE (reference sequence). CDR3 region: CASSLGGGPQHF. CDR3 bases: TGTGCCAGCAGCTTGGGAGGTGGGCCCCAGCATTTT.

The J gene is TRBJ2-4, the V gene TRBV27; D is perhaps TRBD2 (5 bases). The germline V and J ends were trimmed by 5 bases and 1 base, with 12 bases remaining between them. From germline, CDR1 is MNHEY and CDR2 SMNVEV (reference sequence). The CDR3 consists of 15 residues. In DNA form, the CDR3 reads TGTGCCAGCAGTCCGATAAGGGAGGCCAAAAACATTCAGTACTTC. Translated: CASSPIREAKNIQYF.

This rearrangement joins TRBV10-3 to TRBJ1-1; no firm D call. CDR1 and CDR2 (germline): ENHRY, SYGVKD. This CDR3 comprises 13 residues. Trimming took 4 bases from V and 5 from J, leaving 11 bases between them. CDR3 nucleotide sequence: TGTGCCATCAGTGGGGCCCGAGGGACTGAAGCTTTCTTT. Amino acid sequence: CAISGARGTEAFF.

J is TRBJ1-2 and V is TRBV13; 10 nucleotides match TRBD1. The length of the CDR3 is 15 residues. The V gene's germline CDR1 is PRHDT and CDR2 FYEKMQ (reference sequence). J was trimmed by 9 bases and V by 3 bases; bases with no gene match: 10. For the CDR3, the DNA is TGTGCCAGCAGCTTGGGGACAGGGGCTGGGGTACGCTACACCTTC. This encodes CASSLGTGAGVRYTF.

V gene TRBV24-1 combines with J gene TRBJ1-2; D is perhaps TRBD1 (5 bases). Germline CDR1 KGHDR, CDR2 SFDVKD. This CDR3 contains 15 residues. Between the trimmed V and J ends, which lost 3 bases and 4 bases, there was a span of 14 bases. The CDR3 DNA sequence: TGTGCCACCAGTGATCCCCAGGGAGGAGTCTATGGCTACACCTTC. As protein: CATSDPQGGVYGYTF.